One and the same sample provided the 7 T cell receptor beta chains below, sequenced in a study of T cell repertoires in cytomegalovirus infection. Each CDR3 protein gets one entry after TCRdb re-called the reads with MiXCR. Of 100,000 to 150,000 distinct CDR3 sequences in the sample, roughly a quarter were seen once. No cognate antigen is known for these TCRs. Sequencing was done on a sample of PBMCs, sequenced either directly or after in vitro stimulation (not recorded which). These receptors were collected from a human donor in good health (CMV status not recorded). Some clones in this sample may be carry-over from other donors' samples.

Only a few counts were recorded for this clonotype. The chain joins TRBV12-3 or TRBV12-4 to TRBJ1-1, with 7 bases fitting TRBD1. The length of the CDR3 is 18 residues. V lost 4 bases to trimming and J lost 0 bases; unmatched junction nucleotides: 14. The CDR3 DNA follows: TGTGCCAGCAGTTCTTTCAGACAGGGTCGGGGGATGAACACTGAAGCTTTCTTT. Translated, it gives CASSSFRQGRGMNTEAFF.

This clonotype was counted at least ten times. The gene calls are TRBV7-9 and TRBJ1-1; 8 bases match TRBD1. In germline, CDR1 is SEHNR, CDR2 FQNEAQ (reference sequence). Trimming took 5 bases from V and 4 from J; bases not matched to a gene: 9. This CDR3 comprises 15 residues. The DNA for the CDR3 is TGTGCCAGCAGCACCAACAGGGGGGGGGTCACTGAAGCTTTCTTT. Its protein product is CASSTNRGGVTEAFF.

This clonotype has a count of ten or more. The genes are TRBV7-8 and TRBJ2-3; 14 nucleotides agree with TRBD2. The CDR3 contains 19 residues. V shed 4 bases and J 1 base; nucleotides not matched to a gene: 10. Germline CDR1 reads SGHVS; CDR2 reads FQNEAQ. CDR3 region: CASSSYPGTSGSGTDTQYF. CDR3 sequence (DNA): TGTGCCAGCAGCTCCTACCCCGGGACTAGCGGGAGCGGCACAGATACGCAGTATTTT.

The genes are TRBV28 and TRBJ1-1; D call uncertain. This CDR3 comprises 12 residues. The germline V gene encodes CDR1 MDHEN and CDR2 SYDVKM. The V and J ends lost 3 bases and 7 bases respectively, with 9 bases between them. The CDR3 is CASSFLRGEAFF. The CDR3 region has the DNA TGTGCCAGCAGTTTCCTTCGCGGTGAAGCTTTCTTT.

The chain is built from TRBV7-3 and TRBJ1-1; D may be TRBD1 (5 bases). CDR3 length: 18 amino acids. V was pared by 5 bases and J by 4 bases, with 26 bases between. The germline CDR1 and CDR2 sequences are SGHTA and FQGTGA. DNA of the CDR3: TGTGCCAGCAGCGTAGGACGGATAGCGCACAGGTCCGGCACTGAAGCTTTCTTT. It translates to CASSVGRIAHRSGTEAFF.

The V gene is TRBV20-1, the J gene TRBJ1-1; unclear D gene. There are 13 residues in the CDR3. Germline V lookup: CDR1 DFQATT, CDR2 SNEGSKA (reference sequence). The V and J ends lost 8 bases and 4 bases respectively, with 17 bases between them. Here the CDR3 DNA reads TGCAGTTGTTCACCGGGAGGTATCACTGAAGCTTTCTTT. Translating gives CSCSPGGITEAFF.

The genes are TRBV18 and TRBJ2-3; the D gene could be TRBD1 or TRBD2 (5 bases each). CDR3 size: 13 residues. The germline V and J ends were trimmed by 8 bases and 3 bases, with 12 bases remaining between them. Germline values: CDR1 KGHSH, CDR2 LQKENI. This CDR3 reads CASRGTTTDTQYF. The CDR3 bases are TGTGCCAGCCGTGGGACCACAACAGATACGCAGTATTTT.